Below are 6 T cell receptor beta chains sequenced from a single sample in a study of Graves' ophthalmopathy and Graves' hyperthyroidism. CDR3 regions of TCR beta were amplified from RNA transcripts. The library came from an HTBI-primed first-round RT-PCR and a second-round multiplex PCR. In TCRdb, the multiplex PCR reads were re-called with MiXCR into one record per CDR3 protein. Among 350,000 to 450,000 distinct CDR3 sequences listed, roughly 18% were seen once. Sequenced material: peripheral blood. The receptors come from a woman aged 18-35 years with Graves' ophthalmopathy.

This clonotype came up many times. The chain has TRBV28 and TRBJ2-7; TRBD2 matches 9 bases. Germline trimming cut 7 bases from V and 2 bases from J; bases unmatched to any gene: 15. The CDR3 covers 17 residues. Germline V gene data show CDR1 as MDHEN and CDR2 as SYDVKM. For the CDR3, the DNA is TGTGCCAGCACCCCAGGACTAGCGCTCCAACTAACCTACGAGCAGTACTTC. Protein: CASTPGLALQLTYEQYF.

This clonotype was detected many times. V usage is TRBV12-5 and J usage is TRBJ2-2; TRBD2 agrees at 8 bases. Germline values: CDR1 LGHNT, CDR2 FRNRAP. V lost 6 bases, J lost 4 bases, and 10 bases stayed unmatched. There are 16 residues in the CDR3. The CDR3 loop reads CASGSPGGLSTGELFF. In nucleotides, the CDR3 is TGTGCTAGTGGCTCCCCGGGGGGGCTGAGCACCGGGGAGCTGTTTTTT.

V usage is TRBV5-1 and J usage is TRBJ1-2, with no clear D. This CDR3 has 15 amino acids. Germline V CDR1 and CDR2: SGHRS, YFSETQ. The ends were cut back, 0 bases at V and 0 bases at J, with 9 bases in the middle. Here the CDR3 reads CASSLGGQPNYGYTF. DNA for the CDR3: TGCGCCAGCAGCTTGGGTGGCCAGCCTAACTATGGCTACACCTTC.

This chain links TRBV6-5 with TRBJ1-6; D unclear. V lost 5 bases and J lost 5, with 7 bases in between. Germline CDR1 and CDR2: MNHEY and SVGAGI. CDR3 length: 13 residues. DNA of the CDR3: TGTGCCAGCAGTCGAGCCAATAATTCACCCCTCCACTTT. Protein: CASSRANNSPLHF.

This clonotype came up many times. The V call is TRBV6-1, the J call TRBJ1-2; TRBD1 aligns across 7 bases. Germline loops: CDR1 MNHNS, CDR2 SASEGT. V lost 2 bases to trimming and J lost 4 bases; unmatched junction nucleotides: 7. CDR3 length: 15 residues. The CDR3 reads CASSEFQTGPYGYTF. The CDR3 DNA reads TGTGCCAGCAGTGAATTTCAGACAGGGCCCTATGGCTACACCTTC.

This clonotype was seen only a few times. V and J are TRBV10-3 and TRBJ2-2; D uncertain. Trimming removed 6 bases from V and 6 bases from J, with 8 bases in between. The germline CDR1 and CDR2 sequences are ENHRY and SYGVKD. The CDR3 covers 12 residues. DNA for the CDR3: TGTGCCATCAGCGGTTATGCCGGGGAGCTGTTTTTT. It specifies CAISGYAGELFF.